This T cell receptor beta chain was sequenced for a study of blood T cell repertoires in COVID-19. In this sample, this clone turned up a few times. Trimming at V came to 6 bases and at J to 7 bases, leaving 10 bases not matched to a gene. CDR1 and CDR2 (germline): SGHRS, YFSETQ. The CDR3 extends over 13 amino acids. Only in-frame clones appear in the TCRdb table, and some are missing; sequencing was by immunoSEQ multiplex PCR. The profile covers some 64,000 clones, with around 66% appearing a single time and 51% taken by the ten largest. Participants came from about 23 US areas, aged roughly 18 to 100 years.

The chain recombines TRBV5-1 with TRBJ2-7; 7 nucleotides align to TRBD1. The material sequenced was PBMCs or T cells enriched from blood (not recorded which). The sequence came from a woman aged 55-75 years who had been exposed to COVID-19. As DNA, the CDR3 is TGCGCCAGCAACCGACAGGGAAGGGGTGAGCAGTACTTC. Protein product: CASNRQGRGEQYF.